Listed here are 3 T cell receptor beta chains from one sample, sequenced in a study of neurological immune-mediated disorders. Stated time point: longitudinal time-point 2. One entry per CDR3 protein, called by TCRdb with MiXCR from the 5' RACE reads. The data show about 80,000 distinct CDR3 sequences, 5% to 6% seen once. The sample consisted of PBMCs. The receptor set was obtained from a woman between 55 and 75 years old with multiple sclerosis.

This clonotype was counted many times. The genes are TRBV3-1 and TRBJ2-1; D perhaps matches TRBD2 (5 bases). Per the germline V gene, CDR1 is LGHDT and CDR2 is YNNKEL (reference sequence). The length of the CDR3 is 14 residues. The germline V and J ends were trimmed by 3 bases and 0 bases, with 6 bases remaining between them. CDR3 loop: CASSHGISYNEQFF. In DNA form, the CDR3 reads TGTGCCAGCAGCCACGGGATCTCCTACAATGAGCAGTTCTTC.

At least ten counts were recorded for this clonotype. The V call is TRBV6-5, the J call TRBJ1-5, with TRBD1 matching 8 bases. This CDR3 comprises 13 residues. Per the germline V gene, CDR1 is MNHEY and CDR2 is SVGAGI. Trimming removed 6 bases from V and 5 bases from J; junction bases left unmatched: 3. The CDR3 bases are TGTGCCAGCAGCCCACAGGGGGATCAGCCCCAGCATTTT. It encodes CASSPQGDQPQHF.

This clonotype was counted many times. The chain couples TRBV20-1 to TRBJ2-2; 10 bases fit TRBD2. Germline values: CDR1 DFQATT, CDR2 SNEGSKA (reference sequence). J lost 5 bases, V lost 3 bases, and 9 bases had no gene match. The CDR3 contains 16 residues. The CDR3: CSASRPRTSGTGELFF. The CDR3 region has the DNA TGCAGTGCTAGTCGGCCGCGGACTAGCGGTACCGGGGAGCTGTTTTTT.